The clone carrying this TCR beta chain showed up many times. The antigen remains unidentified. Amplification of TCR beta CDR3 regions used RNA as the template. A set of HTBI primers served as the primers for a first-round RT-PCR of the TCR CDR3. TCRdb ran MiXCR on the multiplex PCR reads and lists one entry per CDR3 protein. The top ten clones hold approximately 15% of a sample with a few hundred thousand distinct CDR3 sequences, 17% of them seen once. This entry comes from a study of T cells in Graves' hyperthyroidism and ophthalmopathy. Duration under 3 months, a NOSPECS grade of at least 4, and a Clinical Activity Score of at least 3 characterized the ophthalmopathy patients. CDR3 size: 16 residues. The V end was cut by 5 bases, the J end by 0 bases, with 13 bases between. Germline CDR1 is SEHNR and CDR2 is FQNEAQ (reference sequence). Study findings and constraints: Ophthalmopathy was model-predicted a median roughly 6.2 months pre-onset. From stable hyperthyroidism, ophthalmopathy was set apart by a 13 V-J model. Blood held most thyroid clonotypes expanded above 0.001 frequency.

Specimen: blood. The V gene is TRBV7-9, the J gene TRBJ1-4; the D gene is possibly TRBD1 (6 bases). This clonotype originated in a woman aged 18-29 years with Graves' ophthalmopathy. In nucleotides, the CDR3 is TGTGCCAGCAGCACCGTTGACAGGTCAACTAATGAAAAACTGTTTTTT. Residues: CASSTVDRSTNEKLFF.